This T cell receptor beta chain was documented in a study of shared clonotypes between healthy human individuals (dated by TCRdb to 2020 to 2021). Context from the whole study: A few men and a couple of women, aged 18 to 49 years, made up the cohort. Per donor, leukapheresis produced somewhere between about 0.85 and 9.5 billion PBMCs. To increase sequencing depth and limit assay-specific biases, different laboratories used diverse techniques to prepare libraries and sequence TCR repertoires. Blood TCR repertoires of five healthy adults were deeply sequenced to estimate repertoire size and the extent of clonotype sharing between individuals. For each donor, CD4 naive and CD4 memory were each given three plates, CD8 naive was given two plates, and CD8 memory was given one plate.

About this clone itself: What antigen it recognizes has not been identified. Base quality data are lacking; no much larger clone is found one base away.

Beyond this particular receptor, the publication reports: When a few donors were compared, the shared fraction of clonotypes was about 5% for naive CD4, 3% to 4% for naive CD8, more than 2% for memory CD4, and 0.35% to 0.4% for memory CD8. Only blood was sampled, and tissue TCR repertoires likely differ from those in blood. The genetic and exposure-history diversity represented was limited by the small number of donors. Pairwise subsampling led to the expectation that sequencing depth would affect the degree of clonotype sharing among donors. Rarefaction of sorted-subset datasets indicated incomplete sequencing despite the large sequencing depth. Compared with non-shared clonotypes, the clonotypes found in all four sorted-subset donors had higher generation probabilities. Estimated clonotype richness was generally larger for naive than for memory subsets.

The donors were healthy, HIV-negative adults with no recently reported acute infections or vaccinations. Every donor was a Caucasian adult residing in Nashville, Tennessee, USA. CD4+ T cells were enriched by magnetic negative selection, after which naive cells were positively selected on CD45RA and the negative fraction was taken as the memory subset. Blood was collected by leukapheresis, and PBMCs were isolated by Ficoll-Histopaque density gradient centrifugation and then cryopreserved in liquid nitrogen vapor phase. Analytical flow cytometry was used to check the purity and quantity of each magnetically sorted T cell population. From each sorted fraction, genomic DNA was isolated and quantified by UV absorbance on a Nanodrop 2000c. Using the deep immunoSEQ assay, multiplex PCR amplified TCR CDR3 regions from genomic DNA. Genomic DNA extracted from each cell subset was distributed evenly over all wells of several immunoSEQ 96-well plates, and each plate served as one replicate. Each replicate PCR for sorted subsets received about 180 ng genomic DNA, equal to tens of thousands of T cell genomes. The purified libraries were quantified using a Qubit 3.0 fluorometer, sized with a Bioanalyzer 2100, and then quantified again using the KAPA Library Quantification kit. Every immunoSEQ 96-well plate was sequenced on a dedicated single-read 150-cycle Illumina NextSeq 550 flow cell. The source study handled its data this way. The immunoSEQ output contained only junctional sequences without quality scores, so filtering could not match that applied to full-length reads. Sequences were annotated with PyIR, a Python wrapper for IgBLAST v1.9, and V/J genes and CDR3 were assigned using IMGT germline references. Any read was removed if the V/J assignment was weak (E-value above 1e-6), the CDR3 was missing, or the read contained stop codons, out-of-frame junctions, or ambiguous translated residues. V3J clonotypes were defined as sequences sharing an identical inferred V gene, J gene, and CDR3 amino acid sequence. The percentage overlap between two repertoires was calculated by dividing the number of shared unique clonotypes by the size of the smaller repertoire. Richness of each repertoire was evaluated using RTK rarefaction, the Chao1 estimator, and Recon v2.1 estimates of unobserved clonotypes. For all TCRbeta clonotypes obtained by the gDNA method from four donors, generation probabilities were computed with OLGA. TCRdb holds this immuneACCESS table with in-frame rearrangements only. Some clones are missing; in checked studies, unresolved V genes explain under half, and the rest has no known cause. V and J calls and clone size are as listed in that table; D and trimming were resolved from the DNA. Recorded for this sample are hundreds of thousands of clones; roughly 70% of them occurred a single time. The ten most abundant clones make up approximately 1.8% of the sample.

CDR1 is given as MNHEY and CDR2 as SMNVEV, both from the germline V gene (reference sequence). From the cysteine up to the phenylalanine, the CDR3 has a length of 16 residues. Only the CDR3 DNA stays, 48 bases, in frame from base 1. Trimming costs V 6 bases and J 0 bases, and their ends lie 18 bases apart. This clonotype originated in a woman under 40 in good health. The rearranged chain carries TRBV27 and TRBJ2-7, with an unclear D gene assignment. The material sequenced was memory CD4+ T cells sorted from blood. What the cell subset or site label conveys for this sample: CD45RA-negative fraction. The CDR3 reads CASSTLRGSPSYEQYF. The sequence in DNA is TGTGCCAGCAGCACCCTCCGTGGATCGCCCTCCTACGAGCAGTACTTC.